A selection of T cell receptor beta chains follows, all from one sample in a study of CD8 T cells in Susac syndrome. TCRdb analysed the immunoSEQ multiplex PCR reads with MiXCR anew, one entry per CDR3 protein. The data contain roughly 130,000 distinct CDR3 sequences, 96% of them singletons. The sample was CD4+ T cells from PBMCs. Receptors were obtained from a human donor with Susac syndrome. Each CDR3 is given with its conserved first and last residue. Fields, in order: D gene, V gene, clone size, J gene, CDR3 DNA, CDR3 protein. D genes are given only for firm matches. The size entry is marked missing in some rows and otherwise reads once, few, many or a size class.

d_gene: NA; v_gene: TRBV29-1; abundance: NA; j_gene: TRBJ2-3; CDR3nt: TGCAGCGTTGCTAGCCATTACACAGATACGCAGTATTTT; CDR3aa: CSVASHYTDTQYF
d_gene: NA; v_gene: TRBV29-1; abundance: NA; j_gene: TRBJ2-5; CDR3nt: TGCAGCGTTGTCCCTGTTGGGGAGACCCAGTACTTC; CDR3aa: CSVVPVGETQYF
d_gene: TRBD1; v_gene: TRBV4-1; abundance: NA; j_gene: TRBJ2-7; CDR3nt: TGCGCCAGCAGCCAGAATGACAGGGGGTTCTACGAGCAGTACTTC; CDR3aa: CASSQNDRGFYEQYF
d_gene: NA; v_gene: TRBV20-1; abundance: NA; j_gene: TRBJ2-1; CDR3nt: TGCAGTGCTACTGACTCCACCAATGAGCAGTTCTTC; CDR3aa: CSATDSTNEQFF
d_gene: TRBD2; v_gene: TRBV7-9; abundance: NA; j_gene: TRBJ2-2; CDR3nt: TGTGCCAGCAGCTTTCTAGCGGGAAACACCGGGGAGCTGTTTTTT; CDR3aa: CASSFLAGNTGELFF
d_gene: TRBD2; v_gene: TRBV7-2; abundance: once; j_gene: TRBJ2-5; CDR3nt: TGTGCCGCGGGAGGGCTCCAAGAGACCCAGTACTTC; CDR3aa: CAAGGLQETQYF
d_gene: TRBD2; v_gene: TRBV6-6; abundance: NA; j_gene: TRBJ2-1; CDR3nt: TGTGCCAGCACTAAGCGGGAGGGCCGCAATGAGCAGTTCTTC; CDR3aa: CASTKREGRNEQFF
d_gene: TRBD1; v_gene: TRBV20-1; abundance: NA; j_gene: TRBJ2-3; CDR3nt: TGCAGTGCTAGCAGGGGGCCAAGCACAGATACGCAGTATTTT; CDR3aa: CSASRGPSTDTQYF
d_gene: TRBD1; v_gene: TRBV19; abundance: NA; j_gene: TRBJ2-2; CDR3nt: TGTGCCAGTAAGGGGGCTCAGTATACCGGGGAGCTGTTTTTT; CDR3aa: CASKGAQYTGELFF
d_gene: TRBD2; v_gene: TRBV28; abundance: NA; j_gene: TRBJ2-1; CDR3nt: TGTGCCACCTCAAAGGGACTAGCGGGAGGGAGCTCCTACAATGAGCAGTTCTTC; CDR3aa: CATSKGLAGGSSYNEQFF
d_gene: NA; v_gene: TRBV7-2; abundance: few; j_gene: TRBJ2-5; CDR3nt: TGTGCCAGCAGAGGGGGAGGGGAGACCCAGTACTTC; CDR3aa: CASRGGGETQYF
d_gene: NA; v_gene: TRBV18; abundance: NA; j_gene: TRBJ2-7; CDR3nt: TGTGCCAGCTCACGATCGCCGGATTCCTACGAGCAGTACTTC; CDR3aa: CASSRSPDSYEQYF
d_gene: TRBD1; v_gene: TRBV20-1; abundance: NA; j_gene: TRBJ2-1; CDR3nt: TGCAGTGCTATGGAGGGACAGGGGTTTCATGAGCAGTTCTTC; CDR3aa: CSAMEGQGFHEQFF
d_gene: NA; v_gene: TRBV5-1; abundance: NA; j_gene: TRBJ2-7; CDR3nt: TGCGCCAGCAGCCCGGGACAACCTAGGACCTACGAGCAGTACTTC; CDR3aa: CASSPGQPRTYEQYF
d_gene: NA; v_gene: TRBV30; abundance: once; j_gene: TRBJ1-1; CDR3nt: TGTGCCTGGAGTTGGGGAGGGGAAGCTTTCTTT; CDR3aa: CAWSWGGEAFF
d_gene: NA; v_gene: TRBV3-1; abundance: NA; j_gene: TRBJ2-7; CDR3nt: TGTGCCAGCAGCCGAGTACCCCTCCACGAGCAGTACTTC; CDR3aa: CASSRVPLHEQYF
d_gene: TRBD1; v_gene: TRBV6-5; abundance: few; j_gene: TRBJ2-7; CDR3nt: TGTGCCAGCAGTTACAGGAATAAGGGGGCGGAGGAGCAGTACTTC; CDR3aa: CASSYRNKGAEEQYF
d_gene: NA; v_gene: TRBV7-2; abundance: once; j_gene: TRBJ1-2; CDR3nt: TGTGCCAGCAGCTTAGCAGGGAGGGTTGGCTACACCTTC; CDR3aa: CASSLAGRVGYTF
d_gene: TRBD2; v_gene: TRBV30; abundance: NA; j_gene: TRBJ2-3; CDR3nt: TGTGCCTGCCTCTATAGCGGGAGTACGCAGTATTTT; CDR3aa: CACLYSGSTQYF
d_gene: TRBD2; v_gene: TRBV5-1; abundance: few; j_gene: TRBJ2-1; CDR3nt: TGCGCCAGCAGGGGACTAGCGGGGAGCTCCTACAATGAGCAGTTCTTC; CDR3aa: CASRGLAGSSYNEQFF
d_gene: NA; v_gene: TRBV20-1; abundance: NA; j_gene: TRBJ1-5; CDR3nt: TGCAGTGCTAGCGATTTCAGTAGCAATCAGCCCCAGCATTTT; CDR3aa: CSASDFSSNQPQHF
d_gene: NA; v_gene: TRBV6-6; abundance: NA; j_gene: TRBJ1-2; CDR3nt: TGTGCCACCCTTTATGGCAGGGACCATCCCTATGGCTACACCTTC; CDR3aa: CATLYGRDHPYGYTF
d_gene: TRBD2; v_gene: TRBV19; abundance: NA; j_gene: TRBJ2-7; CDR3nt: TGTGCCAGTAGTGCCGGGACTAGAATCGGCGAGCAGTACTTC; CDR3aa: CASSAGTRIGEQYF
d_gene: NA; v_gene: TRBV29-1; abundance: NA; j_gene: TRBJ1-2; CDR3nt: TGCAGCGTCGGCCGACAGCTTACCTATGGCTACACCTTC; CDR3aa: CSVGRQLTYGYTF
d_gene: NA; v_gene: TRBV12-3/TRBV12-4; abundance: NA; j_gene: TRBJ2-2; CDR3nt: TGTGCCAGCAGTCAAATCGGGGAGCTGTTTTTT; CDR3aa: CASSQIGELFF
d_gene: NA; v_gene: TRBV11-2; abundance: NA; j_gene: TRBJ2-1; CDR3nt: TGTGCCAGCAGCCGAGTCGATGAGCAGTTCTTC; CDR3aa: CASSRVDEQFF
d_gene: NA; v_gene: TRBV3-1; abundance: NA; j_gene: TRBJ1-5; CDR3nt: TGTGCCAGCAGCCACTCAGGATCAAATCAGCCCCAGCATTTT; CDR3aa: CASSHSGSNQPQHF
d_gene: NA; v_gene: TRBV19; abundance: NA; j_gene: TRBJ2-7; CDR3nt: TGTGCCAGTAGCGGGGGCTCCTACGAGCAGTACTTC; CDR3aa: CASSGGSYEQYF
d_gene: NA; v_gene: TRBV20-1; abundance: NA; j_gene: TRBJ1-2; CDR3nt: TGCAGTGCTAGAGAGGGACACCCCAGCGGCTACACCTTC; CDR3aa: CSAREGHPSGYTF
d_gene: TRBD2; v_gene: TRBV20-1; abundance: NA; j_gene: TRBJ2-2; CDR3nt: TGCAGTGCTAGAGATAGCCTAGCGGGAGAGTACACCGGGGAGCTGTTTTTT; CDR3aa: CSARDSLAGEYTGELFF
d_gene: NA; v_gene: TRBV7-2; abundance: NA; j_gene: TRBJ2-3; CDR3nt: TGTGCCAGCAGCCAGGGACTCAGCACAGATACGCAGTATTTT; CDR3aa: CASSQGLSTDTQYF
d_gene: NA; v_gene: TRBV28; abundance: NA; j_gene: TRBJ1-2; CDR3nt: TGTGCCAGCAGTTTCAGTGGGAATGGTGGCTACACCTTC; CDR3aa: CASSFSGNGGYTF
d_gene: NA; v_gene: TRBV11-1; abundance: NA; j_gene: TRBJ2-1; CDR3nt: TGTGCCAGCAGCCTTAGCGGGGACAGACACAATGAGCAGTTCTTC; CDR3aa: CASSLSGDRHNEQFF
d_gene: NA; v_gene: TRBV6-5; abundance: once; j_gene: TRBJ2-5; CDR3nt: TGTGCCAGCAGTTACTCCGACAGGATTCAAGAGACCCAGTACTTC; CDR3aa: CASSYSDRIQETQYF
d_gene: NA; v_gene: TRBV30; abundance: NA; j_gene: TRBJ1-5; CDR3nt: TGTGCCTGGAGTGTACAGGGCAATCAGCCCCAGCATTTT; CDR3aa: CAWSVQGNQPQHF
d_gene: NA; v_gene: TRBV11-2; abundance: NA; j_gene: TRBJ2-1; CDR3nt: TGTGCCAGCAGCTTAGGGTCAGGCCTAACGTATGAGCAGTTCTTC; CDR3aa: CASSLGSGLTYEQFF
d_gene: TRBD2; v_gene: TRBV12-3/TRBV12-4; abundance: NA; j_gene: TRBJ2-2; CDR3nt: TGTGCCAGCAGTCGTCGCCAGGGACTAGCGGGAGGGCCAATCGGGGAGCTGTTTTTT; CDR3aa: CASSRRQGLAGGPIGELFF
d_gene: TRBD1; v_gene: TRBV29-1; abundance: NA; j_gene: TRBJ1-1; CDR3nt: TGCAGCGTCCGTCGGACAGGGATGAACACTGAAGCTTTCTTT; CDR3aa: CSVRRTGMNTEAFF
d_gene: NA; v_gene: TRBV2; abundance: NA; j_gene: TRBJ2-7; CDR3nt: TGTGCCAGCAGTAACTACGAGCAGTACTTC; CDR3aa: CASSNYEQYF
d_gene: NA; v_gene: TRBV27; abundance: NA; j_gene: TRBJ2-3; CDR3nt: TGTGCCAGCAGTTTTAGGAGTATACAGGCCGGGGAATTGACGCAGTATTTT; CDR3aa: CASSFRSIQAGELTQYF
d_gene: NA; v_gene: TRBV19; abundance: NA; j_gene: TRBJ2-5; CDR3nt: TGTGCCAGTAGTATAAGACGGAACCAAGAGACCCAGTACTTC; CDR3aa: CASSIRRNQETQYF
d_gene: NA; v_gene: TRBV6-5; abundance: NA; j_gene: TRBJ2-1; CDR3nt: TGTGCCAGCAGTCAGGACCGGACAGTGAATGAGCAGTTCTTC; CDR3aa: CASSQDRTVNEQFF
d_gene: NA; v_gene: TRBV29-1; abundance: NA; j_gene: TRBJ1-1; CDR3nt: TGCAGCGTTGGTAAGTCCAGCTCGACTGAAGCTTTCTTT; CDR3aa: CSVGKSSSTEAFF
d_gene: NA; v_gene: TRBV7-9; abundance: NA; j_gene: TRBJ1-2; CDR3nt: TGTGCCAGCAGCTCGGATCGCTATGGCTACACCTTC; CDR3aa: CASSSDRYGYTF
d_gene: NA; v_gene: TRBV20-1; abundance: NA; j_gene: TRBJ2-7; CDR3nt: TGCAGTGCTAGAGAAGGCGGGATCTACGAGCAGTACTTC; CDR3aa: CSAREGGIYEQYF
d_gene: NA; v_gene: TRBV20-1; abundance: NA; j_gene: TRBJ1-2; CDR3nt: TGCAGTGCCGACAGTGTTTTAGACTATGGCTACACCTTC; CDR3aa: CSADSVLDYGYTF
d_gene: NA; v_gene: TRBV5-4; abundance: NA; j_gene: TRBJ2-3; CDR3nt: TGTGCCAGCAAGGGTCGGCGCAGCACAGATACGCAGTATTTT; CDR3aa: CASKGRRSTDTQYF
d_gene: NA; v_gene: TRBV9; abundance: NA; j_gene: TRBJ2-1; CDR3nt: TGTGCCAGCAGTCACAGGAGGGATGAGCAGTTCTTC; CDR3aa: CASSHRRDEQFF
d_gene: TRBD1; v_gene: TRBV3-1; abundance: NA; j_gene: TRBJ2-7; CDR3nt: TGTGCCAGCAGCCAACAGGGGGTCGGGTACGAGCAGTACTTC; CDR3aa: CASSQQGVGYEQYF
d_gene: NA; v_gene: TRBV19; abundance: NA; j_gene: TRBJ2-4; CDR3nt: TGTGCCAGTAAGGAAGACTTCTTTCAGTACTTC; CDR3aa: CASKEDFFQYF
d_gene: NA; v_gene: TRBV3-1; abundance: NA; j_gene: TRBJ2-7; CDR3nt: TGTGCCAGCAGCCAACAGTACGAGCAGTACTTC; CDR3aa: CASSQQYEQYF
d_gene: NA; v_gene: TRBV14; abundance: once; j_gene: TRBJ2-7; CDR3nt: TGTGCCAGCAGCCAAGTCGGGCGGAACGAGCAGTACTTC; CDR3aa: CASSQVGRNEQYF
d_gene: NA; v_gene: TRBV20-1; abundance: NA; j_gene: TRBJ2-5; CDR3nt: TGCAGTGCTACCCAGACTGTTCTGGAGACCCAGTACTTC; CDR3aa: CSATQTVLETQYF
d_gene: NA; v_gene: TRBV11-2; abundance: NA; j_gene: TRBJ1-5; CDR3nt: TGTGCCAGCAGCTTAAACCATGACCAGCCCCAGCATTTT; CDR3aa: CASSLNHDQPQHF
d_gene: NA; v_gene: TRBV10-3; abundance: NA; j_gene: TRBJ2-5; CDR3nt: TGTGCCATCTCAGCCGATCAAGAGACCCAGTACTTC; CDR3aa: CAISADQETQYF
d_gene: TRBD2; v_gene: TRBV2; abundance: NA; j_gene: TRBJ2-5; CDR3nt: TGTGCCAGCAGTGTCGAGCGGGAGGAGACCCAGTACTTC; CDR3aa: CASSVEREETQYF
d_gene: TRBD1; v_gene: TRBV27; abundance: NA; j_gene: TRBJ2-5; CDR3nt: TGTGCCAGCAGTGGGTTAGGGGGCGCGTTGGAGACCCAGTACTTC; CDR3aa: CASSGLGGALETQYF
d_gene: NA; v_gene: TRBV5-1; abundance: few; j_gene: TRBJ2-5; CDR3nt: TGTGCCAGCAGTTTCGGTTCCCAAGAGACCCAGTACTTC; CDR3aa: CASSFGSQETQYF